This entry concerns a single T cell receptor (beta chain). Produced via immunoSEQ multiplex PCR; TCRdb's table is partial and in-frame only. The sample shows tens of thousands of clones, roughly 87% of them seen only once. The CDR3 is 14 residues long. Between the trimmed V and J ends, which lost 2 bases and 6 bases, there was a span of 12 bases. These data belong to a study of control samples from healthy donors and cancer patients. The sequence was collected from a woman aged 45 to 65 in good health. The sample was blood. This chain joins TRBV23-1 and TRBJ2-3; possibly TRBD1 for D (5 bases). TRBV23-1 is reported as an ORF; its role is uncertain. As DNA, the CDR3 is TGCGCCAGCAGTCAAGGGCAGGGTAGTGATACGCAGTATTTT. Translation: CASSQGQGSDTQYF.